The 13 T cell receptor beta chains below come from one sample, sequenced in a study of CD8+CD57+ T cells in acquired aplastic anemia. TCR beta VDJ and CDR3 profiles were obtained from a genomic DNA template. Each CDR3 protein gets one entry after TCRdb re-called the reads with MiXCR. Altogether approximately 200,000 distinct CDR3 sequences are present, over 60% being singletons, with the ten largest covering 25% to 30%. Sample: sorted CD4+, CD8+, or CD8+CD57+ T cells (not recorded which) from PBMCs. These receptors came from a human donor in good health.

The chain uses TRBV7-3 and TRBJ2-5, with TRBD2 matching over 13 bases. There are 16 residues in the CDR3. Germline V CDR1 and CDR2: SGHTA, FQGTGA. J gave up 2 bases and V 4 bases, and 4 bases lay outside the gene matches. The CDR3 DNA reads TGTGCCAGCAGCTGGACTAGCGGGGGTAATCAAGAGACCCAGTACTTC. Translating gives CASSWTSGGNQETQYF.

This chain links TRBV29-1 with TRBJ2-3; TRBD2 agrees at 13 bases. Germline CDR1 and CDR2: SQVTM and ANQGSEA. V lost 8 bases and J lost 0; bases outside the gene matches: 5. CDR3 size: 15 residues. The CDR3 region is CSQGLAGTSTDTQYF. The CDR3 nucleotides are TGCAGCCAGGGACTAGCGGGGACTAGCACAGATACGCAGTATTTT.

In this sample, this clonotype turned up many times. V usage is TRBV29-1 and J usage is TRBJ2-2; 11 bases agree with TRBD2. V lost 5 bases to trimming and J lost 0 bases; unmatched junction nucleotides: 23. This CDR3 has 22 residues. Germline-derived CDR1 and CDR2 are SQVTM and ANQGSEA. The CDR3 loop reads CSVNPLPVTSGETKPNTGELFF. The CDR3 DNA is TGCAGCGTTAACCCTCTCCCCGTGACTAGCGGGGAAACCAAACCGAACACCGGGGAGCTGTTTTTT.

This clonotype has a handful of counts. The rearrangement uses TRBV11-3 and TRBJ2-2, with D perhaps assigned TRBD1 or TRBD2 (5 bases each). This CDR3 comprises 15 residues. Germline CDR1 and CDR2: SGHNT and YENEEA. Trimming took 4 bases from V and 2 from J, leaving 11 bases between them. CDR3 DNA: TGTGCCAGCAGCTGGGGGTTCGGAAACACCGGGGAGCTGTTTTTT. Residues: CASSWGFGNTGELFF. The whole variable domain, filled in from reference TRBV11-3 and TRBJ2-2, reads EAGVVQSPRYKIIEKKQPVAFWCNPISGHNTLYWYLQNLGQGPELLIRYENEEAVDDSQLPKDRFSAERLKGVDSTLKIQPAELGDSAVYLCASSWGFGNTGELFFGEGSRLTVL.

J is TRBJ1-1 and V is TRBV20-1; D is unresolved. Germline values: CDR1 DFQATT, CDR2 SNEGSKA (reference sequence). The CDR3 consists of 11 residues. The V end was cut by 0 bases, the J end by 7 bases, with 6 bases between. The CDR3 region is CSARDTVEAFF. In nucleotides, the CDR3 is TGCAGTGCTAGAGACACGGTTGAAGCTTTCTTT.

The chain's CDR3 is CASSPEREADTQYF. CDR3 nucleotides: TGTGCCAGCAGCCCAGAGCGGGAGGCAGATACGCAGTATTTT. This rearrangement joins TRBV7-2 to TRBJ2-3; 9 bases are shared with TRBD2. This CDR3 has 14 amino acids. Germline loops: CDR1 SGHTA, CDR2 FQGNSA. Germline trimming cut 5 bases from V and 4 bases from J; bases unmatched to any gene: 4.

The CDR3 region has the DNA TGCAGTGCTTCGGACGACTATGGCTACACCTTC. As protein: CSASDDYGYTF. V usage is TRBV20-1 and J usage is TRBJ1-2; D call uncertain. CDR1 is DFQATT, CDR2 SNEGSKA, per germline (reference sequence). The V and J ends lost 5 bases and 3 bases respectively, with 7 bases between them. The CDR3 consists of 11 residues.

V and J are TRBV9 and TRBJ1-6; no clear D. V was pared by 6 bases and J by 10 bases, with 2 bases between. The CDR3 is 9 amino acids. Per the germline V gene, CDR1 is SGDLS and CDR2 is YYNGEE. The CDR3 DNA follows: TGTGCCAGCACGTCACCCCTCCACTTT. The encoded protein is CASTSPLHF. Full variable domain (outside the CDR3, taken from reference TRBV9 and TRBJ1-6): DSGVTQTPKHLITATGQRVTLRCSPRSGDLSVYWYQQSLDQGLQFLIQYYNGEERAKGNILERFSAQQFPDLHSELNLSSLELGDSALYFCASTSPLHFGNGTRLTVT.

This clonotype was counted many times. The genes are TRBV7-6 and TRBJ1-5; 8 bases line up with TRBD1. CDR3 length: 15 amino acids. The germline CDR1 and CDR2 sequences are SGHVS and FNYEAQ. The V gene end was trimmed by 1 base and the J gene end by 4 bases; junction bases not matched to a gene: 3. The CDR3 loop reads CASSLGTGRNQPQHF. The CDR3 bases are TGTGCCAGCAGCTTAGGGACAGGGAGAAATCAGCCCCAGCATTTT.

V gene TRBV24-1 combines with J gene TRBJ2-7; TRBD1 is a possible D gene (5 bases). The ends were cut back, 2 bases at V and 4 bases at J, with 8 bases in the middle. Germline V lookup: CDR1 KGHDR, CDR2 SFDVKD. The CDR3 sequence is 13 residues long. CDR3 sequence reads: CATSDSDSYEQYF. The CDR3, as DNA: TGTGCCACCAGTGATTCAGACAGTTACGAGCAGTACTTC.

The V call is TRBV27, the J call TRBJ1-5; D is possibly TRBD1 (5 bases). Trimming removed 6 bases at V and 6 bases at J, with 18 bases between. The germline V gene has CDR1 MNHEY and CDR2 SMNVEV (reference sequence). CDR3 length: 15 amino acids. The CDR3 reads CASSVMGGGSQPQHF. Here the CDR3 DNA reads TGTGCCAGCAGCGTAATGGGGGGTGGGAGTCAGCCCCAGCATTTT.

This clonotype has only a few counts. The CDR3 is CASSCSTAPGQGVYEQYF. DNA of the CDR3: TGTGCCAGCAGTTGCTCGACAGCGCCGGGACAGGGCGTCTACGAGCAGTACTTC. The gene calls are TRBV6-2 or TRBV6-3 and TRBJ2-7; 9 bases fit TRBD1. V dropped 4 bases and J dropped 3; count of bases not matched to a gene: 16. This CDR3 is built from 18 residues. Germline V gene lookup returns CDR1 MNHEY and CDR2 SVGEGT.

A remark on this clonotype: Mismatch with germline at one junction end may stem from a read error. The V gene is TRBV10-1, the J gene TRBJ1-1, with 9 bases fitting TRBD1. Germline V gives CDR1 WNHNN, CDR2 SYGVQD (reference sequence). There are 14 residues in the CDR3. The CDR3 DNA reads TGCGCCAGCAGGGGTCTCACAGGGGGCACTGAAGCCTTCTTT. This gives the protein CASRGLTGGTEAFF.